This T cell receptor (beta chain) was identified in a study of blood T cell repertoires in COVID-19. The overall study: The origin of the acute and convalescent COVID-19 samples was the United States, Italy and Spain. PBMCs, B-cell-depleted T cells, or T cells were the source of the cDNA or gDNA that made up the material.

V was clipped by 2 bases and J by 1 base, with 8 bases between them. Germline V gene sequence: CDR1 SGHTA, CDR2 FQGNSA. This CDR3 has 14 residues. In the study's own analysis: For nucleated cells, counts were estimated from reference gene primer amplification. TCRdb keeps only in-frame clones here, not all; method: immunoSEQ multiplex PCR. V, J and clone size derive from that table, while D and trimming were established from the DNA sequence. Here the sample spans fewer than 100,000 clones, 87% being singletons. The clonotype originates from a human donor in a cohort sampled during active COVID-19. The rearrangement links TRBV7-2 to TRBJ1-2; possible D gene TRBD1, 6 bases. Sequencing was carried out using peripheral blood. CDR3 nucleotide sequence: TGTGCCAGCAGCTTAAACAGGGTTAACTATGGCTACACCTTC. Its protein is CASSLNRVNYGYTF.